This T cell receptor beta chain was sequenced in a study of chemoradiotherapy in HPV16-positive cancers. About the study: Candidate HPV-specific T-cell clones and common TCR motifs came from functional assays in a couple of HPV16-positive patients.

Points on this clone: Its antigen is as yet unknown.

TCRdb's copy holds only in-frame clones and misses some; the assay was immunoSEQ multiplex PCR. This table holds 5,000 to 7,500 clones, approximately 79% found once. Regarding the study as a whole: During treatment, candidate HPV-specific clones and E7-related motifs expanded in tumor. The functional HPV-specific definition rests on just a couple of HPV16-positive patients.

The V and J ends lost 6 bases and 0 bases respectively, with 12 bases between them. This CDR3 has 15 residues. The sample in question was tumor tissue, obtained from a patient who underwent chemoradiotherapy. The sequence came from a human donor with HPV-associated anogenital cancer. V usage is TRBV6-7 and J usage is TRBJ1-5; no definite D call. TRBV6-7 is an ORF, with its function uncertain. The CDR3, as DNA: TGTGCCAGCAGCGCCCTAACCCCTAGCAATCAGCCCCAGCATTTT. Translation: CASSALTPSNQPQHF.